A selection of T cell receptor beta chains follows, all from one sample in a study of human T cells and chemical hapten exposure. TCRdb analysed the RACE reads with MiXCR anew, one entry per CDR3 protein. The data hold some 110,000 distinct CDR3 sequences, with over 10% observed a single time. The material sequenced was whole blood, taken in connection with sensitization to the hapten diphenylcyclopropenone (DPC). These receptors were taken from a woman between 45 and 65 years old with alopecia areata. Some clones in this sample may be carry-over from other donors' samples. CDR3s include the opening cysteine and the closing phenylalanine or tryptophan. The order of the fields is J gene, D gene, V gene, clone size, CDR3 protein, CDR3 DNA. D genes are given only for firm matches. Size tells how often a clone was seen (once, few, many) or the class of an expanded clone, and some rows leave it out.

j_call: TRBJ2-1
d_call: TRBD2
v_call: TRBV7-9
clone_size: .
cdr3_aa: CASSLERSGSSNEQFF
cdr3_nt: TGTGCCAGCAGCTTAGAGAGGAGCGGGAGTAGCAATGAGCAGTTCTTC

j_call: TRBJ2-1
d_call: .
v_call: TRBV28
clone_size: .
cdr3_aa: CASSPHRGGYNEQFF
cdr3_nt: TGTGCCAGCAGTCCACACAGGGGAGGCTACAATGAGCAGTTCTTC

j_call: TRBJ1-2
d_call: .
v_call: TRBV7-2
clone_size: once
cdr3_aa: CASSSGSNYGYTF
cdr3_nt: TGTGCCAGCAGCTCTGGATCCAACTATGGCTACACCTTC

j_call: TRBJ1-4
d_call: .
v_call: TRBV3-1
clone_size: many
cdr3_aa: CASSQGGGEKLFF
cdr3_nt: TGTGCCAGCAGCCAAGGAGGAGGGGAAAAGCTGTTTTTT

j_call: TRBJ2-3
d_call: .
v_call: TRBV7-6
clone_size: many
cdr3_aa: CASSLGPTDTQYF
cdr3_nt: TGTGCCAGCAGCTTGGGGCCTACAGATACGCAGTATTTT

j_call: TRBJ2-7
d_call: TRBD1
v_call: TRBV6-5
clone_size: .
cdr3_aa: CASSPPRTGTDSYEQYF
cdr3_nt: TGTGCCAGCAGCCCACCGAGGACCGGGACAGACTCCTACGAGCAGTACTTC

j_call: TRBJ1-2
d_call: .
v_call: TRBV18
clone_size: many
cdr3_aa: CASSPGLSNGYTF
cdr3_nt: TGTGCCAGCTCACCTGGCCTATCGAATGGCTACACCTTC

j_call: TRBJ1-1
d_call: .
v_call: TRBV5-1
clone_size: many
cdr3_aa: CASSLGGSRPNTEAFF
cdr3_nt: TGCGCCAGCAGCTTGGGGGGATCCCGACCGAACACTGAAGCTTTCTTT

j_call: TRBJ2-7
d_call: TRBD2
v_call: TRBV4-2
clone_size: few
cdr3_aa: CASSQERASGVNEQYF
cdr3_nt: TGTGCCAGCAGCCAAGAGCGGGCTAGCGGTGTCAACGAGCAGTACTTC

j_call: TRBJ1-2
d_call: .
v_call: TRBV24-1
clone_size: few
cdr3_aa: CATSDFDHRDGYTF
cdr3_nt: TGTGCCACCAGTGATTTCGATCACAGGGACGGCTACACCTTC

j_call: TRBJ2-1
d_call: TRBD1
v_call: TRBV7-7
clone_size: few
cdr3_aa: CASSLTGGSEQFF
cdr3_nt: TGTGCTAGCAGCTTAACAGGGGGCAGTGAGCAGTTCTTC

j_call: TRBJ1-6
d_call: .
v_call: TRBV7-9
clone_size: many
cdr3_aa: CASSLMDSGWGNSPLHF
cdr3_nt: TGTGCCAGCAGCTTAATGGACTCCGGTTGGGGTAATTCACCCCTCCACTTT

j_call: TRBJ2-1
d_call: TRBD1
v_call: TRBV6-2/TRBV6-3
clone_size: many
cdr3_aa: CASSYSGQGYSEQFF
cdr3_nt: TGTGCCAGCAGTTACTCGGGACAGGGGTATAGTGAGCAGTTCTTC

j_call: TRBJ1-1
d_call: TRBD1
v_call: TRBV12-3/TRBV12-4
clone_size: few
cdr3_aa: CASSPTGETEAFF
cdr3_nt: TGTGCCAGCAGCCCAACAGGGGAAACTGAAGCTTTCTTT

j_call: TRBJ2-3
d_call: .
v_call: TRBV5-1
clone_size: .
cdr3_aa: CASSTRGQEGTDTQYF
cdr3_nt: TGCGCCAGCAGCACGCGGGGCCAGGAGGGCACAGATACGCAGTATTTT

j_call: TRBJ2-5
d_call: .
v_call: TRBV24-1
clone_size: few
cdr3_aa: CATSDGPRQETQYF
cdr3_nt: TGTGCCACCAGTGACGGACCTCGACAAGAGACCCAGTACTTC

j_call: TRBJ2-1
d_call: .
v_call: TRBV2
clone_size: many
cdr3_aa: CASSLVTVGSNEQFF
cdr3_nt: TGTGCCAGCAGCCTCGTTACCGTGGGAAGCAATGAGCAGTTCTTC

j_call: TRBJ2-1
d_call: .
v_call: TRBV5-1
clone_size: .
cdr3_aa: CASSLAVSSYNEQFF
cdr3_nt: TGCGCCAGCAGCTTGGCGGTTAGCTCCTACAATGAGCAGTTCTTC

j_call: TRBJ1-5
d_call: .
v_call: TRBV2
clone_size: many
cdr3_aa: CASSEDRHSNQPQHF
cdr3_nt: TGTGCCAGCAGTGAAGACAGACATAGCAATCAGCCCCAGCATTTT

j_call: TRBJ1-5
d_call: TRBD1
v_call: TRBV10-1
clone_size: many
cdr3_aa: CARKSHLGTEKIFDQPQHF
cdr3_nt: TGCGCCAGGAAATCTCATTTGGGGACAGAAAAAATCTTCGATCAGCCCCAGCATTTT

j_call: TRBJ1-1
d_call: .
v_call: TRBV29-1
clone_size: many
cdr3_aa: CSVVNSPMNTEAFF
cdr3_nt: TGCAGCGTTGTGAACAGTCCCATGAACACTGAAGCTTTCTTT

j_call: TRBJ2-1
d_call: .
v_call: TRBV18
clone_size: many
cdr3_aa: CASSPPGSSYNEQFF
cdr3_nt: TGTGCCAGCTCACCACCGGGAAGCTCCTACAATGAGCAGTTCTTC

j_call: TRBJ2-7
d_call: TRBD1
v_call: TRBV6-5
clone_size: many
cdr3_aa: CASSDLAGGSYEQYF
cdr3_nt: TGTGCCAGCTCCGACCTGGCAGGGGGTTCCTACGAGCAGTACTTC

j_call: TRBJ2-1
d_call: .
v_call: TRBV29-1
clone_size: few
cdr3_aa: CSVEWSGRHNEQFF
cdr3_nt: TGCAGCGTTGAATGGTCCGGGAGACACAATGAGCAGTTCTTC

j_call: TRBJ1-2
d_call: .
v_call: TRBV12-3/TRBV12-4
clone_size: many
cdr3_aa: CASRSFKPGEANYGYTF
cdr3_nt: TGTGCCAGCAGATCCTTTAAACCGGGGGAAGCTAACTATGGCTACACCTTC

j_call: TRBJ2-2
d_call: .
v_call: TRBV4-2
clone_size: .
cdr3_aa: CASSQEGGSGNTGELFF
cdr3_nt: TGTGCCAGCAGCCAAGAAGGAGGGAGCGGGAACACCGGGGAGCTGTTTTTT

j_call: TRBJ1-2
d_call: TRBD1
v_call: TRBV29-1
clone_size: .
cdr3_aa: CGVRPIGGRNYGYTF
cdr3_nt: TGCGGCGTTCGACCCATAGGGGGCAGGAACTATGGCTACACCTTC

j_call: TRBJ2-3
d_call: .
v_call: TRBV2
clone_size: few
cdr3_aa: CASSVVSSSTDTQYF
cdr3_nt: TGTGCCAGCAGTGTGGTCAGCTCTAGCACAGATACGCAGTATTTT

j_call: TRBJ2-1
d_call: TRBD2
v_call: TRBV28
clone_size: .
cdr3_aa: CASINPAGQGTYNEQFF
cdr3_nt: TGTGCCAGCATAAACCCAGCGGGGCAGGGCACCTACAATGAGCAGTTCTTC

j_call: TRBJ2-3
d_call: .
v_call: TRBV7-8
clone_size: .
cdr3_aa: CASSPGQPRADTQYF
cdr3_nt: TGTGCCAGCAGCCCGGGACAACCAAGGGCAGATACGCAGTATTTT

j_call: TRBJ2-3
d_call: .
v_call: TRBV29-1
clone_size: many
cdr3_aa: CSETTSTDTQYF
cdr3_nt: TGCAGCGAGACGACTAGTACAGATACGCAGTATTTT

j_call: TRBJ2-5
d_call: TRBD1
v_call: TRBV2
clone_size: .
cdr3_aa: CASSEGQVETQYF
cdr3_nt: TGTGCCAGCAGTGAGGGACAGGTAGAGACCCAGTACTTC

j_call: TRBJ2-7
d_call: .
v_call: TRBV10-3
clone_size: .
cdr3_aa: CAISELGEINYEQYF
cdr3_nt: TGTGCCATCAGTGAGTTGGGGGAAATTAACTACGAGCAGTACTTC

j_call: TRBJ1-5
d_call: .
v_call: TRBV20-1
clone_size: many
cdr3_aa: CSALTPNQPQHF
cdr3_nt: TGCAGTGCTCTAACCCCCAATCAGCCCCAGCATTTT

j_call: TRBJ2-5
d_call: .
v_call: TRBV6-2/TRBV6-3
clone_size: few
cdr3_aa: CASSNSAVETQYF
cdr3_nt: TGTGCCAGCAGCAACTCCGCGGTAGAGACCCAGTACTTC

j_call: TRBJ1-1
d_call: TRBD1
v_call: TRBV28
clone_size: .
cdr3_aa: CASRPGDRGLTEAFF
cdr3_nt: TGTGCCAGCAGGCCTGGGGACAGGGGTCTAACTGAAGCTTTCTTT

j_call: TRBJ1-2
d_call: .
v_call: TRBV20-1
clone_size: .
cdr3_aa: CSALTGAGSYGYTF
cdr3_nt: TGCAGTGCCCTAACAGGTGCGGGGAGTTATGGCTACACCTTC

j_call: TRBJ2-7
d_call: TRBD2
v_call: TRBV7-2
clone_size: .
cdr3_aa: CASSLLAGGRYEQYF
cdr3_nt: TGTGCCAGCAGCTTGCTAGCGGGGGGACGCTACGAGCAGTACTTC

j_call: TRBJ2-7
d_call: .
v_call: TRBV29-1
clone_size: many
cdr3_aa: CSVAGSPYEQYF
cdr3_nt: TGCAGCGTTGCCGGGTCCCCCTACGAGCAGTACTTC

j_call: TRBJ2-1
d_call: TRBD1
v_call: TRBV3-1
clone_size: many
cdr3_aa: CASSQGTGYYEQFF
cdr3_nt: TGTGCCAGCAGCCAAGGGACAGGCTATTATGAGCAGTTCTTC

j_call: TRBJ2-7
d_call: TRBD2
v_call: TRBV20-1
clone_size: .
cdr3_aa: CSAMAGESYEQYF
cdr3_nt: TGCAGTGCTATGGCGGGGGAAAGCTACGAGCAGTACTTC

j_call: TRBJ1-6
d_call: .
v_call: TRBV7-2
clone_size: .
cdr3_aa: CASSTQGHDNSPLHF
cdr3_nt: TGTGCCAGCAGCACTCAGGGGCACGATAATTCACCCCTCCACTTT

j_call: TRBJ1-4
d_call: TRBD1
v_call: TRBV7-8
clone_size: .
cdr3_aa: CASSLDGTGVREKLFF
cdr3_nt: TGTGCCAGCAGCTTAGATGGGACAGGGGTACGTGAAAAACTGTTTTTT

j_call: TRBJ2-5
d_call: .
v_call: TRBV3-1
clone_size: few
cdr3_aa: CASSQMTGETQYF
cdr3_nt: TGTGCCAGCAGCCAGATGACCGGAGAGACCCAGTACTTC

j_call: TRBJ2-3
d_call: .
v_call: TRBV18
clone_size: few
cdr3_aa: CASSPSRGRSTDTQYF
cdr3_nt: TGTGCCAGCTCACCGAGCCGGGGCAGGAGCACAGATACGCAGTATTTT

j_call: TRBJ2-2
d_call: TRBD2
v_call: TRBV7-2
clone_size: few
cdr3_aa: CASSAGGRAFGELFF
cdr3_nt: TGTGCCAGCAGCGCTGGAGGGAGGGCCTTCGGGGAGCTGTTTTTT

j_call: TRBJ2-3
d_call: .
v_call: TRBV11-2
clone_size: many
cdr3_aa: CASRNLGGVDTQYF
cdr3_nt: TGTGCCAGCAGGAATTTAGGGGGAGTAGATACGCAGTATTTT

j_call: TRBJ2-7
d_call: TRBD1
v_call: TRBV28
clone_size: .
cdr3_aa: CASSGQGHSYEQYF
cdr3_nt: TGTGCCAGCAGTGGACAGGGCCACTCCTACGAGCAGTACTTC

j_call: TRBJ2-5
d_call: TRBD2
v_call: TRBV11-2
clone_size: many
cdr3_aa: CASSHFVLASGRGETQYF
cdr3_nt: TGTGCCAGCAGCCATTTCGTATTAGCTAGCGGGAGAGGAGAGACCCAGTACTTC

j_call: TRBJ2-4
d_call: .
v_call: TRBV28
clone_size: .
cdr3_aa: CASSSPGELAKNIQYF
cdr3_nt: TGTGCCAGCAGTTCCCCAGGGGAATTAGCCAAAAACATTCAGTACTTC

j_call: TRBJ2-7
d_call: TRBD1
v_call: TRBV29-1
clone_size: .
cdr3_aa: CSVYRGLGQYF
cdr3_nt: TGCAGCGTCTACAGGGGGCTGGGGCAGTACTTC

j_call: TRBJ1-1
d_call: .
v_call: TRBV6-1
clone_size: many
cdr3_aa: CASSEVFGIGEAFF
cdr3_nt: TGTGCCAGCAGTGAAGTCTTCGGGATCGGTGAAGCTTTCTTT

j_call: TRBJ2-5
d_call: .
v_call: TRBV5-5
clone_size: .
cdr3_aa: CASSLRASQETQYF
cdr3_nt: TGTGCCAGCAGCTTGCGGGCAAGCCAAGAGACCCAGTACTTC

j_call: TRBJ1-1
d_call: .
v_call: TRBV20-1
clone_size: .
cdr3_aa: CSARTPNTGAFF
cdr3_nt: TGCAGTGCTAGGACTCCGAACACTGGAGCTTTCTTT

j_call: TRBJ2-5
d_call: TRBD1
v_call: TRBV11-3
clone_size: .
cdr3_aa: CASRGQGEETQYF
cdr3_nt: TGTGCCAGCAGAGGACAGGGTGAAGAGACCCAGTACTTC

j_call: TRBJ2-5
d_call: TRBD2
v_call: TRBV5-4
clone_size: .
cdr3_aa: CASSLESGGVTGTQYF
cdr3_nt: TGTGCCAGCAGCTTGGAGAGCGGGGGAGTGACTGGGACCCAGTACTTC

j_call: TRBJ1-5
d_call: TRBD1
v_call: TRBV28
clone_size: .
cdr3_aa: CASSWGTGVNQPQHF
cdr3_nt: TGTGCCAGCAGTTGGGGGACAGGTGTCAATCAGCCCCAGCATTTT

j_call: TRBJ1-6
d_call: .
v_call: TRBV3-1
clone_size: few
cdr3_aa: CASSHTGSNSPLHF
cdr3_nt: TGTGCCAGCAGCCATACGGGGTCAAATTCACCCCTCCACTTT

j_call: TRBJ2-7
d_call: TRBD1
v_call: TRBV2
clone_size: few
cdr3_aa: CASSEDRRPSYEQYF
cdr3_nt: TGTGCCAGCAGTGAGGACAGGCGACCCTCCTACGAGCAGTACTTC

j_call: TRBJ2-7
d_call: .
v_call: TRBV5-1
clone_size: few
cdr3_aa: CASTPGQETYEQYF
cdr3_nt: TGCGCCAGCACCCCGGGACAAGAAACTTACGAGCAGTACTTC